This T cell receptor beta chain comes out of a study of regulatory T cells in long-lasting Graves disease. Study findings and constraints: Relative to new patients (roughly 950), persistent patients exhibited greater sharing of public clonotypes (about 3,000).

For TCR beta, libraries came from iRepertoire HTBI primers and Arm-PCR of CDR3 regions. TCRdb re-derived calls from the multiplex PCR reads in MiXCR, one entry per CDR3 protein. The table has 700,000 or so distinct CDR3 sequences, about 30% seen once; the top ten hold roughly 40%. This clonotype appeared a single time. Its antigen is still unknown. Germline CDR1 is LNHDA and CDR2 is SQIVND (reference sequence). The length of the CDR3 is 13 residues. Trimming removed 7 bases at V and 6 bases at J, with 15 bases between. Time point in this sample: persistent/refractory GD, antithyroid drugs over 5 years with positive TRAb. The authors made the TCR library using RNA they extracted from PBMCs.

The chain combines TRBV19 with TRBJ1-1, with D possibly being TRBD1 (5 bases). The TCR comes from a female donor with Graves disease. The sequencing here drew on peripheral blood mononuclear cells (PBMCs), taken when the disease was refractory, from a patient treated with antithyroid drugs. The CDR3 bases are TGTGCCAGTACCGCCGACCGAGGGGCTGAAGCTTTCTTT. It yields the protein CASTADRGAEAFF.